Listed below are T cell receptor beta chains from one sample, sequenced in a study of blood T cell repertoires in COVID-19. TCRdb keeps only in-frame clones here, not all; method: immunoSEQ multiplex PCR. This sample carries fewer than 250,000 clones, about 86% of them seen once, and the ten largest clones take 0.7% to 0.95%. Sequenced material: peripheral blood. These receptors were collected from a woman in her 70s with acute or convalescent COVID-19. The CDR3 runs from the conserved cysteine through the conserved F or W. A D gene is named only where the DNA matches it firmly. Size is omitted from some rows. Given values are once, few, many or a class for expanded clones.

v_call,clone_size,d_call,j_call,cdr3_aa,cdr3_nt
TRBV10-1,-,-,TRBJ2-1,CASSSMGTGSNEQFF,TGCGCCAGCAGTTCCATGGGAACAGGCTCGAATGAGCAGTTCTTC
TRBV27,-,TRBD2,TRBJ2-1,CASSLRGTSGRARHTNEQFF,TGTGCCAGCAGTTTACGTGGGACTAGCGGGAGGGCCCGACACACGAATGAGCAGTTCTTC
TRBV19,-,-,TRBJ2-1,CASTSREDRVREQFF,TGTGCCAGTACCTCCCGGGAGGACAGGGTCCGGGAGCAGTTCTTC
TRBV5-6,-,-,TRBJ2-7,CASSLVGRSYEQYF,TGTGCCAGCAGCTTGGTTGGCAGGTCCTACGAGCAGTACTTC
TRBV6-2/TRBV6-3,once,-,TRBJ1-2,CASSTGSGLHGYTF,TGTGCCAGCAGTACAGGGTCCGGGCTGCATGGCTACACCTTC
TRBV4-3,-,-,TRBJ2-3,CASSQDTGGTDTQYF,TGCGCCAGCAGCCAAGATACGGGGGGCACAGATACGCAGTATTTT
TRBV12-3/TRBV12-4,-,-,TRBJ2-5,CASSIDRQETQYF,TGTGCCAGCAGTATAGACAGGCAGGAGACCCAGTACTTC
TRBV6-2/TRBV6-3,once,TRBD1,TRBJ2-2,CASSQLSGTDVTGELFF,TGTGCCAGCAGTCAACTCTCCGGGACAGATGTAACCGGGGAGCTGTTTTTT
TRBV6-5,-,-,TRBJ2-3,CASSKPGARTQYF,TGTGCCAGCAGTAAACCAGGGGCTCGGACGCAGTATTTT
TRBV6-5,-,-,TRBJ2-1,CASSYPDWGLEQFF,TGTGCCAGCAGTTATCCCGACTGGGGCCTTGAGCAGTTCTTC
TRBV19,-,TRBD1,TRBJ1-1,CASSTRGREAFF,TGTGCCAGTAGTACCAGGGGGAGGGAAGCTTTCTTT
TRBV5-1,-,-,TRBJ2-2,CASSFRMGDTGELFF,TGCGCCAGCAGCTTCAGGATGGGAGACACCGGGGAGCTGTTTTTT
TRBV28,-,TRBD1,TRBJ1-5,CASSLSWTGGFSSNQPQHF,TGTGCCAGCAGTTTATCTTGGACAGGGGGATTCTCTAGCAATCAGCCCCAGCATTTT
TRBV7-2,-,-,TRBJ1-4,CASSLDYATNEKLFF,TGTGCCAGCAGCTTAGATTATGCAACTAATGAAAAACTGTTTTTT
TRBV5-1,-,-,TRBJ1-5,CASSPGGADGNQPQHF,TGCGCCAGCAGCCCGGGCGGGGCCGATGGCAATCAGCCCCAGCATTTT
TRBV25-1,-,TRBD1,TRBJ1-5,CASRTGVGGSSNQPQHF,TGTGCCAGCAGGACTGGGGTAGGGGGCAGTAGCAATCAGCCCCAGCATTTT
TRBV19,-,-,TRBJ2-1,CASSTPYNEQFF,TGTGCCAGTAGCACACCGTACAATGAGCAGTTCTTC
TRBV11-2,once,TRBD1,TRBJ2-5,CASSLGGTGGTRQETQYF,TGTGCCAGCAGCTTAGGAGGAACAGGGGGCACAAGGCAAGAGACCCAGTACTTC
TRBV9,-,TRBD2,TRBJ2-1,CASSVGLAGFSNEQFF,TGTGCCAGCAGCGTTGGACTAGCGGGATTCTCCAATGAGCAGTTCTTC
TRBV10-3,few,-,TRBJ2-7,CAIQRSAGYEQYF,TGTGCCATCCAGAGGTCTGCGGGCTACGAGCAGTACTTC
TRBV18,-,TRBD1,TRBJ2-5,CASSPLGGQGRETQYF,TGTGCCAGCTCACCTCTTGGAGGACAGGGAAGAGAGACCCAGTACTTC
TRBV2,-,TRBD1,TRBJ1-5,CASSADRAAQPQHF,TGTGCCAGCAGTGCGGACAGGGCCGCTCAGCCCCAGCATTTT
TRBV4-3,-,-,TRBJ1-2,CASSEKESSYTF,TGCGCCAGCAGCGAGAAGGAGAGTAGCTACACCTTC
TRBV6-5,-,-,TRBJ2-1,CATPRQDSYNEQFF,TGTGCCACCCCTAGGCAAGACTCCTACAATGAGCAGTTCTTC
TRBV5-1,-,TRBD1,TRBJ2-1,CASSLSGGRGSEQFF,TGCGCCAGCAGCTTGTCAGGGGGTCGGGGCAGTGAGCAGTTCTTC
TRBV11-2,-,-,TRBJ2-7,CASSLGQASYEQYF,TGTGCCAGCAGCTTAGGTCAGGCCTCCTACGAGCAGTACTTC
TRBV4-2,once,TRBD2,TRBJ2-1,CASSQNLPGLAGNEQFF,TGTGCCAGCAGCCAGAACCTCCCGGGACTAGCGGGAAATGAGCAGTTCTTC
TRBV5-3,-,TRBD2,TRBJ2-3,CARSRDSGEILLSTDTQYF,TGTGCCAGAAGCCGAGACAGCGGGGAAATTCTCCTCAGCACAGATACGCAGTATTTT
TRBV3-1/TRBV3-2,-,-,TRBJ1-6,CASSQVPGRGNSPLHF,TGTGCCAGCAGCCAAGTCCCAGGGCGGGGAAATTCACCCCTCCACTTT
TRBV4-2,-,TRBD2,TRBJ2-2,CASSQRTGGGTGELFF,TGTGCCAGCAGCCAACGAACGGGAGGGGGGACCGGGGAGCTGTTTTTT
TRBV29-1,once,TRBD1,TRBJ2-7,CSVEQGADEQYF,TGCAGCGTAGAACAGGGGGCAGACGAGCAGTACTTC
TRBV19,-,-,TRBJ1-1,CASSTQQGVTEAFF,TGTGCCAGTAGTACACAACAGGGAGTCACTGAAGCTTTCTTT
TRBV2,-,-,TRBJ1-1,CASSAQGNTEAFF,TGTGCCAGCAGTGCTCAGGGTAACACTGAAGCTTTCTTT
TRBV11-2,-,-,TRBJ1-4,CASSLNSMATNEKLFF,TGTGCCAGCAGCTTAAATAGTATGGCAACTAATGAAAAACTGTTTTTT
TRBV28,-,TRBD1,TRBJ1-1,CAVGTVVTEAFF,TGTGCCGTCGGGACAGTGGTCACTGAAGCTTTCTTT
TRBV10-3,-,-,TRBJ1-2,CAIKAELGDYGYTF,TGTGCCATCAAGGCAGAGCTGGGAGACTATGGCTACACCTTC
TRBV7-3,few,-,TRBJ2-1,CASSFSLASEQFF,TGTGCCAGCAGCTTCTCACTAGCTAGTGAGCAGTTCTTC
TRBV5-5,-,-,TRBJ2-2,CASSSDPGVAGELFF,TGTGCCAGCAGCTCCGATCCGGGAGTAGCCGGGGAGCTGTTTTTT
TRBV19,-,TRBD2,TRBJ2-7,CASKDGRVSHGQYF,TGTGCCAGTAAAGACGGGAGGGTCTCTCACGGGCAGTACTTC
TRBV29-1,once,TRBD1,TRBJ1-1,CSVGQGGKTEAFF,TGCAGCGTTGGACAAGGGGGCAAAACTGAAGCTTTCTTT
TRBV7-7,-,TRBD1,TRBJ2-1,CASSFNRGNEQFF,TGTGCTAGCAGCTTCAACAGGGGAAATGAGCAGTTCTTC
TRBV6-5,-,-,TRBJ2-5,CASILDWAGETQYF,TGTGCCAGCATTCTGGACTGGGCGGGCGAGACCCAGTACTTC
TRBV28,-,TRBD2,TRBJ2-2,CASTPSGAGELFF,TGTGCCAGCACCCCTAGCGGGGCCGGGGAGCTGTTTTTT
TRBV18,-,-,TRBJ2-2,CASSPYVQAGELFF,TGTGCCAGCTCACCATACGTCCAGGCCGGGGAGCTGTTTTTT
TRBV18,-,TRBD1,TRBJ2-2,CASSPNRGTTGELFF,TGTGCCAGCTCACCAAACAGGGGAACCACCGGGGAGCTGTTTTTT
TRBV11-2,-,TRBD1,TRBJ1-2,CASSLESGTAYGYTF,TGTGCCAGCAGCTTAGAGTCCGGGACAGCTTATGGCTACACCTTC
TRBV20-1,-,TRBD1,TRBJ2-5,CSADREETQYF,TGCAGTGCTGACAGGGAAGAGACCCAGTACTTC